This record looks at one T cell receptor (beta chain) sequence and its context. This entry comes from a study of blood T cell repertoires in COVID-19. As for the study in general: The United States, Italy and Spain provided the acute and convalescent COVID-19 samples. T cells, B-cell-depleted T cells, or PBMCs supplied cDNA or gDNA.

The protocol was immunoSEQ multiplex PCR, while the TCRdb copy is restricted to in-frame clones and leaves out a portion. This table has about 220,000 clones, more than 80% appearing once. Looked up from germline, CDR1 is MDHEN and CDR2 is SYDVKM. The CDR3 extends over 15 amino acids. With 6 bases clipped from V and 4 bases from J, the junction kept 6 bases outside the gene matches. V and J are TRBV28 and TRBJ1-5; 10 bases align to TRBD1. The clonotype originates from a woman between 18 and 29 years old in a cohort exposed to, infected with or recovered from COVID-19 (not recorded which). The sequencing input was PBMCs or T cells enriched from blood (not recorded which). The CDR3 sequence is CASRRDRGGNQPQHF. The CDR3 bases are TGTGCCAGCAGAAGGGACAGGGGAGGAAATCAGCCCCAGCATTTT.